Given below is one T cell receptor beta chain in context. The data originate from a study of OX40 agonist ivuxolimab in advanced cancers. Clones were read by immunoSEQ multiplex PCR, and TCRdb kept only the in-frame ones, dropping some. Among under 50,000 clones, 87% were seen once, and the ten largest hold about 30%. V shed 5 bases and J shed 1 base, with 10 bases lying between them. Germline V CDR1 and CDR2: SGHTA, FQGTGA. CDR3 length equals 14 residues. It was autoimmune disease history or systemic immunosuppression that excluded patients. The source was CD4+ or CD8+ T cells sorted from blood, collected in a trial of the OX40 agonist ivuxolimab. The receptor was isolated from an adult with an advanced solid tumor such as melanoma, head and neck, liver or kidney cancer. This chain joins TRBV7-3 and TRBJ2-3; tentatively, D is TRBD1 (6 bases). The CDR3 spells CASSPTGGTDTQYF. The CDR3 DNA follows: TGTGCCAGCAGCCCGACAGGAGGCACAGATACGCAGTATTTT. The full variable domain, with the rest looked up from reference TRBV7-3 and TRBJ2-3, is GAGVSQTPSNKVTEKGKYVELRCDPISGHTALYWYRQSLGQGPEFLIYFQGTGAADDSGLPNDRFFAVRPEGSVSTLKIQRTERGDSAVYLCASSPTGGTDTQYFGPGTRLTVL.